These T cell receptor beta chains were read from a single sample in a study of early T cells in non-severe SARS-CoV-2 infection. TCRdb re-derived calls from the 5' RACE reads in MiXCR, one entry per CDR3 protein. The sample holds more than 80,000 distinct CDR3 sequences, around 13% seen once. The sequencing sample was made of whole blood. These receptors were obtained from an adult who was a healthcare worker with PCR-confirmed SARS-CoV-2 infection or an uninfected control (not recorded which). CDR3s include the opening cysteine and the closing phenylalanine or tryptophan. The order of the fields is D gene, V gene, clone size, J gene, CDR3 protein, CDR3 DNA. D genes are given only for firm matches. Clone size is stated in some rows and not others, as once, few, many or a class when expanded.

NA	TRBV12-3/TRBV12-4	once	TRBJ2-1	CASSLGVYEQFF	TGTGCCAGCAGTTTGGGGGTATATGAGCAGTTCTTC
TRBD1	TRBV29-1	few	TRBJ2-3	CSVEGTGGDTQYF	TGCAGCGTTGAAGGGACAGGGGGAGATACGCAGTATTTT
NA	TRBV12-3/TRBV12-4	NA	TRBJ2-1	CASSFQGSYNEQFF	TGTGCCAGCAGTTTCCAGGGTTCCTACAATGAGCAGTTCTTC
NA	TRBV30	many	TRBJ2-1	CAWTSAHSEQFF	TGTGCCTGGACTAGCGCCCATTCTGAGCAGTTCTTC
TRBD1	TRBV14	few	TRBJ2-2	CASSRTGGAPPGELFF	TGTGCCAGCAGCCGGACAGGGGGCGCCCCCCCCGGGGAGCTGTTTTTT
TRBD1	TRBV12-5	many	TRBJ2-3	CASGFGTGDLDTQYF	TGTGCTAGTGGTTTTGGGACAGGGGATTTAGATACGCAGTATTTT
NA	TRBV7-2	NA	TRBJ2-1	CASSWSRGDEQFF	TGTGCCAGCAGCTGGAGCAGGGGGGATGAGCAGTTCTTC
TRBD1	TRBV30	NA	TRBJ1-6	CAWSVNRGIASSPLHF	TGTGCCTGGAGTGTAAACAGGGGGATTGCTAGTTCACCCCTCCACTTT
NA	TRBV7-8	many	TRBJ2-7	CASSSDTTYEQYF	TGTGCCAGCAGTTCGGACACCACCTACGAGCAGTACTTC
NA	TRBV10-3	many	TRBJ2-7	CAISDTHVAGSSYEQYF	TGTGCCATCAGTGACACTCACGTGGCAGGAAGCTCCTACGAGCAGTACTTC
NA	TRBV10-3	many	TRBJ2-3	CAISESLGGSWGTQYF	TGTGCCATCAGTGAGTCCCTTGGCGGGTCCTGGGGTACGCAGTATTTT
TRBD2	TRBV11-2	many	TRBJ2-3	CASSLDPGLAADTQYF	TGTGCCAGCAGCTTAGACCCGGGACTAGCGGCAGATACGCAGTATTTT
NA	TRBV6-6	many	TRBJ1-1	CASVGRQTEKNTEAFF	TGTGCCAGCGTAGGGCGACAGACAGAAAAGAACACTGAAGCTTTCTTT
TRBD1	TRBV10-1	NA	TRBJ2-7	CATLRTGLKIYEQYF	TGCGCCACCCTTCGGACAGGCCTGAAAATCTACGAGCAGTACTTC
NA	TRBV6-6	NA	TRBJ1-4	CASRQQGEKLFF	TGTGCCAGCAGACAACAGGGAGAAAAACTGTTTTTT
NA	TRBV12-3/TRBV12-4	NA	TRBJ2-2	CASSLMGGRSGELFF	TGTGCCAGCAGTTTAATGGGGGGCCGGTCCGGGGAGCTGTTTTTT
NA	TRBV7-9	many	TRBJ2-2	CASSPQGRGLTGELFF	TGTGCCAGCAGCCCACAGGGCCGGGGCCTCACCGGGGAGCTGTTTTTT
NA	TRBV11-2	many	TRBJ2-7	CASGDGTRLRYF	TGTGCCAGCGGCGACGGGACCCGTCTTCGCTACTTC
NA	TRBV20-1	many	TRBJ2-7	CSARNRRTSYEQYF	TGCAGTGCTAGAAACAGGAGGACCTCCTACGAGCAGTACTTC
TRBD2	TRBV30	few	TRBJ2-7	CAWSPPAAGGSSYEQYF	TGTGCCTGGAGTCCACCAGCGGCAGGCGGGAGCTCCTACGAGCAGTACTTC
TRBD2	TRBV5-1	few	TRBJ2-3	CASSLLAGLAGTDTQYF	TGCGCCAGCAGCTTGTTGGCGGGACTAGCGGGGACAGATACGCAGTATTTT
TRBD2	TRBV7-9	few	TRBJ2-1	CASTSTSGGNNEQFF	TGTGCCAGCACCTCAACTAGCGGGGGGAACAATGAGCAGTTCTTC
TRBD2	TRBV15	many	TRBJ2-1	CATSRDRIGGGNNEQFF	TGTGCCACCAGCAGAGATAGGATCGGCGGGGGAAACAATGAGCAGTTCTTC
NA	TRBV14	NA	TRBJ2-1	CASSQNFYNEQFF	TGTGCCAGCAGCCAAAACTTCTACAATGAGCAGTTCTTC
TRBD2	TRBV6-2/TRBV6-3	NA	TRBJ2-1	CASRPSGRSSYNEQFF	TGTGCCAGCAGACCTAGCGGGAGGAGCTCCTACAATGAGCAGTTCTTC
NA	TRBV9	many	TRBJ1-1	CASSVTGTYGTEAFF	TGTGCCAGCAGCGTGACCGGGACATATGGCACTGAAGCTTTCTTT
TRBD1	TRBV27	NA	TRBJ2-3	CASGRQQGDWYF	TGTGCCAGCGGGAGACAACAGGGGGACTGGTATTTT
NA	TRBV10-2	few	TRBJ2-7	CASSENRAGYEQYF	TGCGCCAGCAGTGAGAACAGGGCTGGCTACGAGCAGTACTTC
NA	TRBV5-1	many	TRBJ1-1	CASSLVGGNTEAFF	TGCGCCAGCAGCTTGGTGGGAGGGAACACTGAAGCTTTCTTT
NA	TRBV3-1	many	TRBJ2-7	CASSQDGGAYEQYF	TGTGCCAGCAGCCAAGATGGCGGGGCCTACGAGCAGTACTTC
NA	TRBV4-1	few	TRBJ2-3	CASSQGVGVDTQYF	TGCGCCAGCAGCCAAGGGGTCGGGGTGGATACGCAGTATTTT
NA	TRBV20-1	NA	TRBJ2-7	CSASLDRIGYEQYF	TGCAGTGCTAGTCTTGACCGTATCGGCTACGAGCAGTACTTC
NA	TRBV7-9	NA	TRBJ1-2	CASSLVGVLGSYTF	TGTGCCAGCAGCTTAGTCGGGGTCTTAGGGAGCTACACCTTC
TRBD1	TRBV11-2	few	TRBJ1-2	CASSSAGQGDYGYTF	TGTGCCAGCAGTTCGGCTGGACAGGGCGACTATGGCTACACCTTC
NA	TRBV6-1	NA	TRBJ1-4	CASSESMDGNEKLFF	TGTGCCAGCAGTGAGAGCATGGACGGGAATGAAAAACTGTTTTTT
NA	TRBV10-3	NA	TRBJ2-2	CAIGGEVTGELFF	TGTGCCATCGGGGGAGAGGTCACCGGGGAGCTGTTTTTT
NA	TRBV10-1	many	TRBJ2-1	CASSERIGGDNEQFF	TGCGCCAGCAGTGAAAGAATAGGAGGGGACAATGAGCAGTTCTTC
NA	TRBV30	many	TRBJ2-2	CAWSVGFNTGELFF	TGTGCCTGGAGTGTTGGCTTCAACACCGGGGAGCTGTTTTTT
NA	TRBV12-3/TRBV12-4	many	TRBJ1-6	CASSFLGGDNSPLHF	TGTGCCAGCAGTTTTTTGGGGGGCGATAATTCACCCCTCCACTTT
NA	TRBV7-2	many	TRBJ2-7	CASSLNQGWGYEQYF	TGTGCCAGCAGCTTAAACCAGGGTTGGGGCTACGAGCAGTACTTC
NA	TRBV20-1	many	TRBJ1-2	CSARDRGERVTF	TGCAGTGCTAGAGATCGGGGGGAACGGGTCACCTTC
NA	TRBV20-1	NA	TRBJ1-2	CSTKSGVTYGYTF	TGCAGTACCAAAAGTGGAGTTACCTATGGCTACACCTTC
NA	TRBV6-1	many	TRBJ2-7	CASSEVRGYEQYF	TGTGCCAGCAGTGAGGTCAGGGGCTACGAGCAGTACTTC
NA	TRBV10-2	NA	TRBJ1-5	CASSESTSHQPQHF	TGCGCCAGCAGTGAGTCGACATCGCACCAGCCCCAGCATTTT
TRBD1	TRBV2	few	TRBJ2-6	CASSLQGAGANVLTF	TGTGCCAGCAGCCTACAGGGGGCTGGGGCCAACGTCCTGACTTTC
NA	TRBV7-2	many	TRBJ2-1	CASSLRTGIPLNEQFF	TGTGCCAGCAGCCTCAGAACAGGGATCCCACTCAATGAGCAGTTCTTC
NA	TRBV20-1	few	TRBJ1-1	CSAAPSGTEAFF	TGCAGTGCTGCCCCTTCGGGCACTGAAGCTTTCTTT
NA	TRBV11-2	many	TRBJ2-2	CASSFRTRANTGELFF	TGTGCCAGCAGCTTTCGGACAAGGGCTAACACCGGGGAGCTGTTTTTT